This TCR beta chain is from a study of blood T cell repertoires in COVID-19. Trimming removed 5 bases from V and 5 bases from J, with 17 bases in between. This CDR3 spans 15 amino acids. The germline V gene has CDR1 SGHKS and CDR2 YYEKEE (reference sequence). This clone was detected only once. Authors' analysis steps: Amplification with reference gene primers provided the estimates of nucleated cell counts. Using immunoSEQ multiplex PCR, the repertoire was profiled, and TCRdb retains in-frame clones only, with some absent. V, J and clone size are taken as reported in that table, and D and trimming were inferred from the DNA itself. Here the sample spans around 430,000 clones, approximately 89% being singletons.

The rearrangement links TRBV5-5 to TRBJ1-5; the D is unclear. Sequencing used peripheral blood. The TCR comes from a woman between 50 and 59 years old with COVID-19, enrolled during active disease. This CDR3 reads CASSNSRGAHQPQHF. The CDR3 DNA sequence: TGTGCCAGCAGTAACTCCCGGGGAGCCCATCAGCCCCAGCATTTT.